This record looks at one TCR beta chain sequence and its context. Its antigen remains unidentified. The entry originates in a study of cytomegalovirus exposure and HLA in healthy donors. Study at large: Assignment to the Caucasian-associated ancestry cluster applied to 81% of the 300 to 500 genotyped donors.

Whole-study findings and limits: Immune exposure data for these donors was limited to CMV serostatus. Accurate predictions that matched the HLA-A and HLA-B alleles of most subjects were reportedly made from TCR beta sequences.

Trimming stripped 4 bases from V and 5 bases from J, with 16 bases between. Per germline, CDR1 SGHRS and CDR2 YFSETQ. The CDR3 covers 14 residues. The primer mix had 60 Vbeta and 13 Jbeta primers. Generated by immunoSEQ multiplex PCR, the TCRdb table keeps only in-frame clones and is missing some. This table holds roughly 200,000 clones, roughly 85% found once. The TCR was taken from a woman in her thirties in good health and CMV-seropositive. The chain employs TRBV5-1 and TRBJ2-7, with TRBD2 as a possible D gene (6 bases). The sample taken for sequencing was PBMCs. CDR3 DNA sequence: TGCGCCAGCAGCCTTTCCGGGAGTGTGGACGAGCAGTACTTC. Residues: CASSLSGSVDEQYF.